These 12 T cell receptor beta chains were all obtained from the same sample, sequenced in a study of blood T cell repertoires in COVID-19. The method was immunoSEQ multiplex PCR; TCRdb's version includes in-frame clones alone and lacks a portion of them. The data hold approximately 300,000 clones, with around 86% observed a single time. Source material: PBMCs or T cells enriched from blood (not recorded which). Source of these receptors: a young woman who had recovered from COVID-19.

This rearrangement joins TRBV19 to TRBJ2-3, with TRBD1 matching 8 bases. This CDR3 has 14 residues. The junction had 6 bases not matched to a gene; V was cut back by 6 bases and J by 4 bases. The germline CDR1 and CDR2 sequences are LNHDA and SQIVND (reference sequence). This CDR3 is CASRDREGSDTQYF. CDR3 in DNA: TGTGCCAGTAGGGACAGGGAAGGGTCAGATACGCAGTATTTT.

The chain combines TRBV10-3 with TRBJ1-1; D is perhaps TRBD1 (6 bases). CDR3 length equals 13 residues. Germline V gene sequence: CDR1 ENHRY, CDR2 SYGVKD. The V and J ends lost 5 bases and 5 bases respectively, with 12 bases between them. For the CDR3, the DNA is TGTGCCATCAGTCCGACAGGCGGGACTGAAGCTTTCTTT. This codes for CAISPTGGTEAFF.

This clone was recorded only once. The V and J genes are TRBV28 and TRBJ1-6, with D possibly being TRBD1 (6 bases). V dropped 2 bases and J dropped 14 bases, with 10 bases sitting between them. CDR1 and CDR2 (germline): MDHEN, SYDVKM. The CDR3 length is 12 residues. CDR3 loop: CASSLQGRSLHF. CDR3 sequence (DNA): TGTGCCAGCAGTTTACAGGGGCGCTCCCTCCACTTT.

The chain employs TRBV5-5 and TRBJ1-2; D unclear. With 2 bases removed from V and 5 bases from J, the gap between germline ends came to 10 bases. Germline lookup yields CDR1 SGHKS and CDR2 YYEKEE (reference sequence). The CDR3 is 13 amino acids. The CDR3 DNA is TGTGCCAGCAGCTTTGAGGGCCAGTATGGCTACACCTTC. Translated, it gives CASSFEGQYGYTF.

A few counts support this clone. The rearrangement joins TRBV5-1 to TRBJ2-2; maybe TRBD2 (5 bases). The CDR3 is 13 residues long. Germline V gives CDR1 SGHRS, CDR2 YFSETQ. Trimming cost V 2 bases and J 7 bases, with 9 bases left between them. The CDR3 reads CASSFGEGGELFF. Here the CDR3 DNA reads TGCGCCAGCAGCTTTGGCGAGGGCGGGGAGCTGTTTTTT.

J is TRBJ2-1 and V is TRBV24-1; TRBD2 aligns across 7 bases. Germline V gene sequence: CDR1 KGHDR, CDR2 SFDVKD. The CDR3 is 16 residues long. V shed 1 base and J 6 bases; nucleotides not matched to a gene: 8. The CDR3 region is CATSDFGGTTSNEQFF. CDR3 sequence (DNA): TGTGCCACCAGTGATTTCGGGGGGACGACAAGCAATGAGCAGTTCTTC.

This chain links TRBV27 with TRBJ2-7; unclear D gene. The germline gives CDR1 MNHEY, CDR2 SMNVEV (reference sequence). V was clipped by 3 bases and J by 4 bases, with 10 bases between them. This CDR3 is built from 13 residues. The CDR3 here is CASSFIGDYEQYF. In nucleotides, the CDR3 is TGTGCCAGCAGTTTTATCGGAGATTACGAGCAGTACTTC.

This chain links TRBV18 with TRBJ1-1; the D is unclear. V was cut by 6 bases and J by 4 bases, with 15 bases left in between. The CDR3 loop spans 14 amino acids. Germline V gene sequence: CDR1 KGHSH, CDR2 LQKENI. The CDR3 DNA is TGTGCCAGCTCTTGGTCTCGGGTTTTCACTGAAGCTTTCTTT. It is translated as CASSWSRVFTEAFF.

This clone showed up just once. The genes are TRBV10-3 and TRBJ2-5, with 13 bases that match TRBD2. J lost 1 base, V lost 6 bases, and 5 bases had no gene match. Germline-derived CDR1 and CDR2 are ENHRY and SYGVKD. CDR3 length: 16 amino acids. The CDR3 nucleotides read TGTGCCATCAGGACCGGGACTAGCGGGGCCCAAGAGACCCAGTACTTC. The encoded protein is CAIRTGTSGAQETQYF.

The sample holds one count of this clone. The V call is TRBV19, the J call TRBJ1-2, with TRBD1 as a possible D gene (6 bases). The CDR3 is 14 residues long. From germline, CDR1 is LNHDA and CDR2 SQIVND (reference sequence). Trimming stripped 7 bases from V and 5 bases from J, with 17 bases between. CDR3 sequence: CASTSTTGYYGYTF. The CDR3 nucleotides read TGTGCCAGTACCTCAACGACAGGTTATTATGGCTACACCTTC.

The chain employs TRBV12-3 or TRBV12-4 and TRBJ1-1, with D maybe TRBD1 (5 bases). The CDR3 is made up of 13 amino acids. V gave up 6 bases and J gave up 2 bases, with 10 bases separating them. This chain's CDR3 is CASSSTDNTEAFF. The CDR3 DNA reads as TGTGCCAGCAGCTCGACAGACAACACTGAAGCTTTCTTT.

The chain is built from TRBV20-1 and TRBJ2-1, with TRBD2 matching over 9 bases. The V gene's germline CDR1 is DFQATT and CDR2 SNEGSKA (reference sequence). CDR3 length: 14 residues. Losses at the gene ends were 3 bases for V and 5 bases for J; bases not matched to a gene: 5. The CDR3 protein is CSASLGGRDNEQFF. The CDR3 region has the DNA TGCAGTGCTAGTTTAGGCGGGAGGGACAATGAGCAGTTCTTC.